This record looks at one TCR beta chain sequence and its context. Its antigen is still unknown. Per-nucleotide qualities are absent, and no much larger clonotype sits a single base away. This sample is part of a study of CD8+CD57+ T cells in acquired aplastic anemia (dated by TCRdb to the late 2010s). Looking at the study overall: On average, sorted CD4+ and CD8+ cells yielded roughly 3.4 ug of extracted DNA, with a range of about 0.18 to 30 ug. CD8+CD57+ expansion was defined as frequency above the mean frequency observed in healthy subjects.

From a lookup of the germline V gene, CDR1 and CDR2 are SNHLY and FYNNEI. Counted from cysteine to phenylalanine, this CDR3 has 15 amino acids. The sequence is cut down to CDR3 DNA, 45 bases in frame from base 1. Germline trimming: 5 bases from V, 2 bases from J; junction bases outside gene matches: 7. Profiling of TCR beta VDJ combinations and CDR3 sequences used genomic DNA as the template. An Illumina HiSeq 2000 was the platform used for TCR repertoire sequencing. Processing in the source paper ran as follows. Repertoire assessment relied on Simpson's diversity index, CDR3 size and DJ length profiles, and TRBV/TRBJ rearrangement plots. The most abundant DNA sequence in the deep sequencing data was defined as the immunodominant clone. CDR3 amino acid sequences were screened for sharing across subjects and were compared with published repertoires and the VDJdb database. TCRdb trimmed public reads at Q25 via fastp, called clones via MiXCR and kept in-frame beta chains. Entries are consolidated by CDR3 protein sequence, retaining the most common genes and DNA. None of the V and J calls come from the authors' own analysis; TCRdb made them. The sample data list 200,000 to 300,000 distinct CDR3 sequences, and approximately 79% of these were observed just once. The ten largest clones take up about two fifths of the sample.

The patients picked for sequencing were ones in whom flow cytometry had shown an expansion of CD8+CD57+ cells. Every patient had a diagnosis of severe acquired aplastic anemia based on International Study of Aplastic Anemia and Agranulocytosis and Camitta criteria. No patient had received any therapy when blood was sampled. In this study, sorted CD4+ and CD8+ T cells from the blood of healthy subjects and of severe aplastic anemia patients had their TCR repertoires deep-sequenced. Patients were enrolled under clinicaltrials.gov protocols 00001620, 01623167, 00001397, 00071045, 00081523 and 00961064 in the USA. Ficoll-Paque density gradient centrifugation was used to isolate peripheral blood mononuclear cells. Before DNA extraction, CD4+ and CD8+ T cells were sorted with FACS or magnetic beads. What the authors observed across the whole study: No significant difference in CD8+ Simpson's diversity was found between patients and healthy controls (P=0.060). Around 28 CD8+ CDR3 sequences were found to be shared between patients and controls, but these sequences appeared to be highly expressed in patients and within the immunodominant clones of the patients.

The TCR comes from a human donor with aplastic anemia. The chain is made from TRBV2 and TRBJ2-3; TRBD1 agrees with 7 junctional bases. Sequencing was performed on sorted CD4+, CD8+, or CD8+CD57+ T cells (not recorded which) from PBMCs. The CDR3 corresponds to CASSRDRVHTDTQYF. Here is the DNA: TGTGCCAGCAGTAGAGACAGGGTACACACAGATACGCAGTATTTT.